The rows below give T cell receptor beta chains drawn from one sample of a study of T cell changes during pregnancy in multiple sclerosis. Repertoires were generated with immunoSEQ multiplex PCR, while TCRdb's copy carries only in-frame clones and drops some. The sample records 50,000 or so clones, more than 80% being singletons. Sequences were derived from CD4+ T cells from peripheral blood mononuclear cells, sampled before pregnancy. These receptor sequences come from a female donor with multiple sclerosis, enrolled in a pregnancy study. Each CDR3 is given with its conserved first and last residue. The D gene is left open where the match is weak. Some rows mark clone size as missing; the rest say once, few, many or name a class of expanded clone.

J	size	D	V	DNA	CDR3
TRBJ2-1	-	TRBD2	TRBV28	TGTGCCAGCAGTTCCCCCAGCGGGGGGGGAGACAATGAGCAGTTCTTC	CASSSPSGGGDNEQFF
TRBJ2-1	-	TRBD2	TRBV5-4	TGTGCCAGCAGCTTGGCCTTAGCGGGAGGACCCGCCTCCTACAATGAGCAGTTCTTC	CASSLALAGGPASYNEQFF
TRBJ2-2	once	-	TRBV27	TGTGCCAGCAGTAAACTACAGGGCCCCGGGGAGCTGTTTTTT	CASSKLQGPGELFF
TRBJ1-3	-	-	TRBV30	TGTGCCTGGAGTGGAACGATCGATCACGGGGATTCAGGAAACACCATATATTTT	CAWSGTIDHGDSGNTIYF
TRBJ1-1	few	-	TRBV10-1	TGCGCCAGCAAAAAGGGGCTGGGCACTGAAGCTTTCTTT	CASKKGLGTEAFF
TRBJ2-2	-	TRBD2	TRBV7-7	TGTGCCAGCAGCTTCCGTAGCGGGTTGGGGACCGGGGAGCTGTTTTTT	CASSFRSGLGTGELFF
TRBJ1-2	-	-	TRBV28	TGTGCCAGCAGTTCCTTCGGGGGTGGCTACACCTTC	CASSSFGGGYTF
TRBJ2-5	-	TRBD1	TRBV9	TGTGCCAGCAGCGCTAAAGCAGGGGGACGCCTCAAAGAGACCCAGTACTTC	CASSAKAGGRLKETQYF
TRBJ2-5	once	-	TRBV9	TGTGCCAGCAGCGTAGGAGGATGGGGAGGTCAAGAGACCCAGTACTTC	CASSVGGWGGQETQYF
TRBJ2-7	-	-	TRBV2	TGTGCCAGCGACGGGAAATACGAGCAGTACTTC	CASDGKYEQYF
TRBJ2-1	once	TRBD2	TRBV4-3	TGCGCCAGCAGCCAGGGACTAGCCGTGGAGCAGTTCTTC	CASSQGLAVEQFF
TRBJ1-3	-	-	TRBV7-9	TGTGCCAGCAGCCAGGGTAGTGTTGGAAACACCATATATTTT	CASSQGSVGNTIYF
TRBJ2-1	-	-	TRBV30	TGTGCCTGGAGTGTCGCGGGGAGCTCCTACAATGAGCAGTTCTTC	CAWSVAGSSYNEQFF
TRBJ2-7	-	TRBD1	TRBV5-1	TGCGCCAGCAGTTTTGCGCCGGGACAGGGTAGGGAGCAGTACTTC	CASSFAPGQGREQYF
TRBJ2-3	-	TRBD2	TRBV7-3	TGTGCCAGCAGCTTAAGCCGGGGAGGGTCCCGCACAGATACGCAGTATTTT	CASSLSRGGSRTDTQYF
TRBJ2-7	-	-	TRBV10-3	TGTGCCATCAGGGGGTCAGGGGCAGCTTACGAGCAGTACTTC	CAIRGSGAAYEQYF
TRBJ2-1	-	-	TRBV7-8	TGTGCCAGCAGCTTAGGTCTGGCTGAGCAGTTCTTC	CASSLGLAEQFF
TRBJ1-1	-	TRBD1	TRBV18	TGTGCCAGCTCACCGCAGACAGGGGTGAACACTGAAGCTTTCTTT	CASSPQTGVNTEAFF
TRBJ1-2	-	TRBD1	TRBV5-4	TGTGCCAGCAGCCAAATGGACAGGGGAACCTATGGCTACACCTTC	CASSQMDRGTYGYTF
TRBJ1-2	once	-	TRBV7-2	TGTGCCAGCAGCCTTCAGGGGTCCTGGGACTACACCTTC	CASSLQGSWDYTF
TRBJ2-2	-	TRBD2	TRBV6-6	TGTGCCAGCAGCTCTGTAGCGGGAGTATCAAACGGGGAGCTGTTTTTT	CASSSVAGVSNGELFF
TRBJ2-7	-	TRBD2	TRBV7-6	TGTGCCAGCAGCTTGGGACTAGCGAGCGAGCAGTACTTC	CASSLGLASEQYF
TRBJ2-2	-	TRBD1	TRBV25-1	TGTGCCAGCAGTGGGGACAGGGGCTGGGAGCTGTTTTTT	CASSGDRGWELFF
TRBJ2-1	-	TRBD2	TRBV5-1	TGCGCCAGCAGCTCCGGGACTAGCGGGACTTCCCTACAGTTCTTC	CASSSGTSGTSLQFF
TRBJ1-2	medium-sized	-	TRBV7-9	TGTGCCAGCAGCTTAGAGGCGGGGGGAGGCTACACCTTC	CASSLEAGGGYTF
TRBJ1-3	-	-	TRBV28	TGTGCCAGCAGTGGCGGACAGACTGGGGGAAACACCATATATTTT	CASSGGQTGGNTIYF
TRBJ2-1	-	-	TRBV9	TGTGCCAGCAGCGTAGCCGGGTCGAGCTATGAGCAGTTCTTC	CASSVAGSSYEQFF
TRBJ2-1	once	-	TRBV19	TGTGCCAGTAGTGCATACCCGGGACATGGCAATGAGCAGTTCTTC	CASSAYPGHGNEQFF
TRBJ1-4	-	-	TRBV5-4	TGTGCCAGCCGATCCCACGGACAGAATGAAAAACTGTTTTTT	CASRSHGQNEKLFF
TRBJ1-5	few	TRBD1	TRBV6-1	TGTGCCAGCATCCGGACAGGGGGCGATCAGCCCCAGCATTTT	CASIRTGGDQPQHF
TRBJ1-4	-	-	TRBV7-2	TGTGCCAGCAGCTTAGTTCCGGGAACTAATGAAAAACTGTTTTTT	CASSLVPGTNEKLFF
TRBJ2-7	once	-	TRBV19	TGTGCCAGTAGTATCGGGGCAGGACTACCCTACGAGCAGTACTTC	CASSIGAGLPYEQYF
TRBJ2-7	-	-	TRBV5-1	TGCGCCAGCAGCTCGACAGACCTATACGAGCAGTACTTC	CASSSTDLYEQYF
TRBJ2-7	-	-	TRBV4-1	TGCGCCACCGACCTCGGGATAACCTACGAGCAGTACTTC	CATDLGITYEQYF
TRBJ2-4	-	-	TRBV6-5	TGTGCCAGCAGTGCCAGGGTTGCCAAAAACATTCAGTACTTC	CASSARVAKNIQYF
TRBJ2-4	-	TRBD2	TRBV5-5	TGTGCCAGCAGGAACAGCGCCTCGGGACTAGCTCAAAACATTCAGTACTTC	CASRNSASGLAQNIQYF
TRBJ2-3	once	TRBD2	TRBV7-2	TGTGCCAGCAGCTGGGGACTAGCGGGAGATACGCAGTATTTT	CASSWGLAGDTQYF
TRBJ1-3	-	-	TRBV11-2	TGTGCCAGCAGCTTAGGTCCCTGGCGGGAAAGGGGAAACACCATATATTTT	CASSLGPWRERGNTIYF
TRBJ1-1	-	-	TRBV28	TGTGCCAGCAGAGATACATCGGGGGGTAACACTGAAGCTTTCTTT	CASRDTSGGNTEAFF
TRBJ2-1	-	-	TRBV6-4	TGTGCCAGCAGTGATGGAGGGTTCAGGGTGGATGAGCAGTTCTTC	CASSDGGFRVDEQFF
TRBJ1-5	-	TRBD1	TRBV28	TGTGCCAGCAGGGGACAGTACAATCAGCCCCAGCATTTT	CASRGQYNQPQHF